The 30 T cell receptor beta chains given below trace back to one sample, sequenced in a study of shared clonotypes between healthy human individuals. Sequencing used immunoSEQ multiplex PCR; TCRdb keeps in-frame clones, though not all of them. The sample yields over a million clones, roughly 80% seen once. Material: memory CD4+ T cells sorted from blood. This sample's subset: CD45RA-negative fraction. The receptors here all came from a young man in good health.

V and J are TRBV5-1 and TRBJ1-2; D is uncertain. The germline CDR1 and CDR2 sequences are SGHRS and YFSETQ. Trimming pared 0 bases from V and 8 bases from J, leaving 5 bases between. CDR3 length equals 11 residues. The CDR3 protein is CASSLGHGYTF. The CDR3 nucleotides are TGCGCCAGCAGCTTGGGACACGGCTACACCTTC. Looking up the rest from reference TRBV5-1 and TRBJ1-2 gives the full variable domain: KAGVTQTPRYLIKTRGQQVTLSCSPISGHRSVSWYQQTPGQGLQFLFEYFSETQRNKGNFPGRFSGRQFSNSRSEMNVSTLELGDSALYLCASSLGHGYTFGSGTRLTVV.

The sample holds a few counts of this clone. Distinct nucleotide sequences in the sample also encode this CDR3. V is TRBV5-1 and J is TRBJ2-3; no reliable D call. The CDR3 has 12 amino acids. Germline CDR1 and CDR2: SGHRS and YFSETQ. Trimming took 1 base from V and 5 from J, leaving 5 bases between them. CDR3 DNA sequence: TGCGCCAGCAGCTTGAAGGGAGATACGCAGTATTTT. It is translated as CASSLKGDTQYF.

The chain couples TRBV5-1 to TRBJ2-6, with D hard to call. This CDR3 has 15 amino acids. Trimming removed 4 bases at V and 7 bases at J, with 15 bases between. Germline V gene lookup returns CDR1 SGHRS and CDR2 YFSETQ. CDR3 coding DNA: TGCGCCAGCAGCGAGGCGTTGCTGGTAGCCAACGTCCTGACTTTC. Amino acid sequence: CASSEALLVANVLTF. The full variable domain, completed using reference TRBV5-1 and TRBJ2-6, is KAGVTQTPRYLIKTRGQQVTLSCSPISGHRSVSWYQQTPGQGLQFLFEYFSETQRNKGNFPGRFSGRQFSNSRSEMNVSTLELGDSALYLCASSEALLVANVLTFGAGSRLTVL.

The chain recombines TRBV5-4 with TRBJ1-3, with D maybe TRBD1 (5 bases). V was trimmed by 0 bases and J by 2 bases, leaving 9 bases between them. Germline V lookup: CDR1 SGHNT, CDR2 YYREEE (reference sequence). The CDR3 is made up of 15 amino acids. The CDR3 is CASSLGRGAGNTIYF. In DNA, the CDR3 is TGTGCCAGCAGCTTGGGACGAGGGGCTGGAAACACCATATATTTT.

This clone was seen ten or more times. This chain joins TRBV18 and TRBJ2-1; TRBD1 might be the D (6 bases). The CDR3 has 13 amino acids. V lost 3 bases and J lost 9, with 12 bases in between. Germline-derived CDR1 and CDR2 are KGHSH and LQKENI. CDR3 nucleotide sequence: TGTGCCAGCTCACCGTCAGGGGTCGGTGAGCAGTTCTTC. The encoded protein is CASSPSGVGEQFF.

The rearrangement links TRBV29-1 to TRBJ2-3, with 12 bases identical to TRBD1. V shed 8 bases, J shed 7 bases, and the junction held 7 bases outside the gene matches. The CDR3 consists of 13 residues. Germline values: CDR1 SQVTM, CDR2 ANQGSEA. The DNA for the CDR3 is TGCAGCTTAAGGGACAGGGGGCTTTATACGCAGTATTTT. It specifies CSLRDRGLYTQYF.

The CDR3 nucleotides read TGTGCCAGCAGACCGGGTTTCACCTACGAGCAGTACTTC. As protein: CASRPGFTYEQYF. This chain connects TRBV6-5 to TRBJ2-7; D uncertain. Trimming cost V 6 bases and J 2 bases, with 11 bases left between them. The CDR3 covers 13 residues. Germline CDR1 reads MNHEY; CDR2 reads SVGAGI.

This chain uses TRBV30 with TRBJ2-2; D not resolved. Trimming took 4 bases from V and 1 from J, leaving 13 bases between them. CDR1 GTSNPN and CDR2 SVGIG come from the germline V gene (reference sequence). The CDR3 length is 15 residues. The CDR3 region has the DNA TGTGCCTGGAAGTTGAAACAGCGGAACACCGGGGAGCTGTTTTTT. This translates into CAWKLKQRNTGELFF.

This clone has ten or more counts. The CDR3 DNA reads as TGTGCCATCAGGGGGCAGACAAGCTCCTACGAGCAGTACTTC. It yields the protein CAIRGQTSSYEQYF. The chain carries TRBV6-1 and TRBJ2-7; 8 positions agree with TRBD1. V was pared by 10 bases and J by 0 bases, with 8 bases of the junction left unmatched. The germline V gene has CDR1 MNHNS and CDR2 SASEGT. The CDR3 contains 14 residues.

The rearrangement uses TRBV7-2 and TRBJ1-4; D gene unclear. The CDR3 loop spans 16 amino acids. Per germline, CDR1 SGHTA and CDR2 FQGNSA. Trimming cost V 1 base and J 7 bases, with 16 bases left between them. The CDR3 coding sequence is TGTGCCAGCAGCTTAGAAAATAGGCAGCGCCCTGAAAAACTGTTTTTT. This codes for CASSLENRQRPEKLFF.

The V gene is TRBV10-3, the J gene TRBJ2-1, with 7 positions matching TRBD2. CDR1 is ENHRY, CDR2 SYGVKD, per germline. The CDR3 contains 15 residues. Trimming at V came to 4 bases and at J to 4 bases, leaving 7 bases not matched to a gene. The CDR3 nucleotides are TGTGCCATCAGTGTCTTGGCGGGAGAGTACAATGAGCAGTTCTTC. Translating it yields CAISVLAGEYNEQFF.

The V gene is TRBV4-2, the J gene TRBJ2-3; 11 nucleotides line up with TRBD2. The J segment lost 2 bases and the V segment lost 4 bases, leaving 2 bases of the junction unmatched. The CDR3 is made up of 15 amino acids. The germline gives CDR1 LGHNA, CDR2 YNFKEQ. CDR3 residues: CASSPSGGLTDTQYF. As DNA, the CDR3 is TGTGCCAGCAGCCCTAGCGGGGGGCTCACAGATACGCAGTATTTT.

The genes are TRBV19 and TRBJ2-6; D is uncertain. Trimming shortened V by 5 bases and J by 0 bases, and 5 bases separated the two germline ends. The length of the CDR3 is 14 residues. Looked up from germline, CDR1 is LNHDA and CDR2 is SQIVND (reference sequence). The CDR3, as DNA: TGTGCCAGTAGTGCCCCCTCTGGGGCCAACGTCCTGACTTTC. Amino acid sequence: CASSAPSGANVLTF.

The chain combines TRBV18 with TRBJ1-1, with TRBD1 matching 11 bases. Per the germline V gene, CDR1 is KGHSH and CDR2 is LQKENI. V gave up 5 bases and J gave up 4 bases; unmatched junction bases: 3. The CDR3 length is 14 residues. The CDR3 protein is CASSRTGGFTEAFF. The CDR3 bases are TGTGCCAGCTCAAGGACAGGGGGCTTCACTGAAGCTTTCTTT.

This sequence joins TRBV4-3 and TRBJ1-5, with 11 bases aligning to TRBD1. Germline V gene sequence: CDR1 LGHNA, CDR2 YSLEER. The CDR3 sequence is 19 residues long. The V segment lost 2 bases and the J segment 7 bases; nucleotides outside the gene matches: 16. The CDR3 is CASSQSWVAGTGGHQPQHF. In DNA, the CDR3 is TGCGCCAGCAGCCAATCTTGGGTTGCCGGGACAGGGGGTCACCAGCCCCAGCATTTT.

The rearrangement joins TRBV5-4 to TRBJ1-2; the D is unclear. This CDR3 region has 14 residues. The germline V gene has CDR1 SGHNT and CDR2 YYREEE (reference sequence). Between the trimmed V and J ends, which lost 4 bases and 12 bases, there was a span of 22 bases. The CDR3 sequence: CASSLKTDRGVDTF. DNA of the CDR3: TGTGCCAGCAGCCTAAAGACGGACCGGGGAGTCGACACCTTC.

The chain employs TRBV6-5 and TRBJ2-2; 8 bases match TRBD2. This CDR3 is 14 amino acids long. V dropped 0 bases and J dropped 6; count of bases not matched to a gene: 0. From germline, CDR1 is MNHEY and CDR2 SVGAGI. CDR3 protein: CASSYSAGAGELFF. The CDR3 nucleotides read TGTGCCAGCAGTTACTCAGCGGGAGCCGGGGAGCTGTTTTTT.

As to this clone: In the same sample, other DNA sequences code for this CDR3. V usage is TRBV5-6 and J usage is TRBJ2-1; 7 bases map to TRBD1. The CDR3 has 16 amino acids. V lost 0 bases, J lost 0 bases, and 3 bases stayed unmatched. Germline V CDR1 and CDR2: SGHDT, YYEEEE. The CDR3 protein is CASSLDPGGSYNEQFF. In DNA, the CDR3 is TGTGCCAGCAGCTTGGATCCAGGGGGCTCCTACAATGAGCAGTTCTTC. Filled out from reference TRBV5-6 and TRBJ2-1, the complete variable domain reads DAGVTQSPTHLIKTRGQQVTLRCSPKSGHDTVSWYQQALGQGPQFIFQYYEEEERQRGNFPDRFSGHQFPNYSSELNVNALLLGDSALYLCASSLDPGGSYNEQFFGPGTRLTVL.

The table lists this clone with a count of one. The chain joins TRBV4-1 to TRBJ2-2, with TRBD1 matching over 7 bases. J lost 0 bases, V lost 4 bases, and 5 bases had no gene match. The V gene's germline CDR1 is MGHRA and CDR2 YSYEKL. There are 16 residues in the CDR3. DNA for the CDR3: TGCGCCAGCAGCCCCCGACAGGGCGCGAACACCGGGGAGCTGTTTTTT. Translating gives CASSPRQGANTGELFF.

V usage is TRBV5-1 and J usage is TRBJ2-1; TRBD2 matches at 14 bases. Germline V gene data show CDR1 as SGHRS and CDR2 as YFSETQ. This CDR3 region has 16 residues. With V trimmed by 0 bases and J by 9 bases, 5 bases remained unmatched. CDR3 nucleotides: TGCGCCAGCAGCTTGGAGACTAGCGGGGGGGCCCCTGAGCAGTTCTTC. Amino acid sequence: CASSLETSGGAPEQFF.

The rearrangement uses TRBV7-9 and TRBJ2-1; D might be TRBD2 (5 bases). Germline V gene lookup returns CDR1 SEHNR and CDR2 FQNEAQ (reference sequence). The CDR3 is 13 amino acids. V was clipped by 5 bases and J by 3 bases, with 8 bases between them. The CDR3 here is CASSPEDYNEQFF. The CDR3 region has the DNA TGTGCCAGCAGCCCGGAGGACTACAATGAGCAGTTCTTC. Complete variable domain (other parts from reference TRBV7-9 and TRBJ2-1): DTGVSQNPRHKITKRGQNVTFRCDPISEHNRLYWYRQTLGQGPEFLTYFQNEAQLEKSRLLSDRFSAERPKGSFSTLEIQRTEQGDSAMYLCASSPEDYNEQFFGPGTRLTVL.

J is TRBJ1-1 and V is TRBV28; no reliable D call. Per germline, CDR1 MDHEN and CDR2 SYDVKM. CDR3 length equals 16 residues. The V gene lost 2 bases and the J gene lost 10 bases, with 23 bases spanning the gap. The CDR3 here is CASSLNYGLRGKGAFF. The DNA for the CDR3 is TGTGCCAGCAGTTTAAATTATGGACTCCGTGGAAAGGGAGCTTTCTTT.

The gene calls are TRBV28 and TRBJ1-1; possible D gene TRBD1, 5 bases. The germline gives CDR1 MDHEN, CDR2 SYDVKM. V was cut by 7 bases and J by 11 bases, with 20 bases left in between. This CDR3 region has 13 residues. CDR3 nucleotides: TGTGCCAGCACTGATCGGCAGGGAGCGGGTGCTTTCTTT. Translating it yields CASTDRQGAGAFF.

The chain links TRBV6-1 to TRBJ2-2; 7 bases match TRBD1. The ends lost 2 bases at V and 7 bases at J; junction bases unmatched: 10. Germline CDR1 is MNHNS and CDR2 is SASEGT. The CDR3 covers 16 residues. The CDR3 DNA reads TGTGCCAGCAGTGAACGACAGGGCATGACCTACGGGGAGCTGTTTTTT. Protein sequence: CASSERQGMTYGELFF.

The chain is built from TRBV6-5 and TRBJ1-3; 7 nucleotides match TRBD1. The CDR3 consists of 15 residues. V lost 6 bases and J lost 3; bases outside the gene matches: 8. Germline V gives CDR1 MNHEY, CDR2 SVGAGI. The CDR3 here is CASSPDRAVGNTIYF. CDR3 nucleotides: TGTGCCAGCAGCCCCGACAGGGCGGTTGGAAACACCATATATTTT.

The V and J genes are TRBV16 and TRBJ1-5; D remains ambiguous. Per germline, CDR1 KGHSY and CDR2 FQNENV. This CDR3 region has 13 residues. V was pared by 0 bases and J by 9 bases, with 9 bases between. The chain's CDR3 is CASSQSSVGPQHF. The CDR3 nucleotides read TGTGCCAGCAGCCAATCATCCGTGGGGCCCCAGCATTTT.

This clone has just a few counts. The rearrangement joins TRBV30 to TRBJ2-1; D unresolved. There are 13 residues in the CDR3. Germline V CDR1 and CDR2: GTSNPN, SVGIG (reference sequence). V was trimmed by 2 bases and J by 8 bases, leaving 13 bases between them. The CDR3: CAWSQVLPDEQFF. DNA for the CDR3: TGTGCCTGGAGTCAGGTCCTCCCCGATGAGCAGTTCTTC.

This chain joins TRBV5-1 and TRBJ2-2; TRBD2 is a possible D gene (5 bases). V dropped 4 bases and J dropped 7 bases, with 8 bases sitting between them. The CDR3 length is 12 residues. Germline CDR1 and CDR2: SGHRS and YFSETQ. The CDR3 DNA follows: TGCGCCAGCAGCCCCGCGGGCGGGGAGCTGTTTTTT. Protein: CASSPAGGELFF. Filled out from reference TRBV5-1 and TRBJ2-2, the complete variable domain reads KAGVTQTPRYLIKTRGQQVTLSCSPISGHRSVSWYQQTPGQGLQFLFEYFSETQRNKGNFPGRFSGRQFSNSRSEMNVSTLELGDSALYLCASSPAGGELFFGEGSRLTVL.

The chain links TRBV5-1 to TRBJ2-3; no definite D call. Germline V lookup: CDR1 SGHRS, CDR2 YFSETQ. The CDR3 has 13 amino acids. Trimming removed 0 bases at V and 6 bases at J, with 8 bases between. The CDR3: CASSLDLGDTQYF. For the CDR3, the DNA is TGCGCCAGCAGCTTGGATTTGGGGGATACGCAGTATTTT.

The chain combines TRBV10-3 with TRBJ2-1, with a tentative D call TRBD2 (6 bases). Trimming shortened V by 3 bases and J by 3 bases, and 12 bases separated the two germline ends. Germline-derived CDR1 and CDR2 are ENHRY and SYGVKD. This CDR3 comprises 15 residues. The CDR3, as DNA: TGTGCCATCAGTGATTCTAGCGTGGGCTACAATGAGCAGTTCTTC. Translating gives CAISDSSVGYNEQFF.